Listed here is a single T cell receptor beta chain. Its antigen target is currently unknown. No base quality information exists; no much larger clone differs at one position. TCRbeta CDR3 regions were sequenced with the immunoSEQ Assay. After extraction, genomic DNA underwent amplification by bias-controlled multiplex PCR, followed by high-throughput sequencing. Per the original workflow: Collapsing and filtering of sequences were performed to quantify the absolute abundance of each unique TCRbeta CDR3 region. T cell fraction was estimated by normalizing TCRbeta template counts to usable DNA, which was measured by amplifying reference genes present in all nucleated cells. Repertoire TCRs were annotated as SARS-CoV-2-specific when V gene, CDR3 amino acid sequence and J gene were exactly matched to a known reactive TCR set. The reference SARS-CoV-2 TCR set was derived from MIRA and filtered for enrichment in COVID-19-positive ImmuneCODE repertoires, a step that removed public or cross-reactive TCRs. Drawing on the MIRA antigens, annotated TCRs were analysed further at the level of specific ORF or position within ORF. Breadth was defined as annotated unique rearrangements over total unique productive rearrangements; depth was the summed frequency of those rearrangements. Two-sided Wilcoxon rank-sum tests were applied when comparing TCR breadth between groups. This immuneACCESS table, as held by TCRdb, lists in-frame sequences with V and J called but not all clones. Of the missing ones, under half trace to an unresolved V gene in checked studies; the others have no known cause. V and J calls and clone size come straight from that table; D and trimming were deduced from the DNA. The sample yields about 430,000 clones; over 75% were counted once. In total, the top ten clones hold less than 15% of the sample.

This entry belongs to a study of Ad26.COV2.S vaccination and SARS-CoV-2 variants listed by TCRdb under 2021. Some background on the complete study: Vaccine-arm donors were drawn from COV1001, a multicentre, randomized, double-blind, placebo-controlled phase I-IIa trial of Ad26.COV2.S in healthy adults. Ad26.COV2.S was administered intramuscularly at 5 x 10^10 or 1 x 10^11 viral particles, either as a single shot or as two shots given 56 days apart. The specificity and breadth of SARS-CoV-2-reactive T cell receptors after Ad26.COV2.S vaccination were assessed by TCRbeta repertoire sequencing. A total of 32 samples were included in the TCR-sequenced set, comprising about 20 Ad26.COV2.S vaccine recipients, 5 placebo recipients and 8 SARS-CoV-2 convalescent individuals. Trial participants were randomized into five groups of five, in which low-dose or high-dose Ad26.COV2.S was given once or twice, or placebo was given on both occasions. Investigators remained blinded to trial group allocation during experiments and outcome assessment.

Paper-wide results and their limitations: After vaccination, spike-specific CD8+ and CD4+ T cell responses were reported to show substantial breadth. Non-spike TCR breadth was comparable between vaccine and placebo recipients, consistent with the vaccine containing only spike. Spike-specific TCR breadth was higher in Ad26.COV2.S recipients than in placebo recipients (P = 0.0014). The study was not powered to compare responses between vaccine doses or regimens. The authors noted that total T cell responses may have been underestimated by the TCR breadth and depth analyses.

The CDR3 runs 13 amino acids, cysteine and phenylalanine included. CDR3 DNA is the only sequence kept; it has 39 bases, read in frame from the first base. Clipping removes 7 bases from V and 2 bases from J, with 3 as the unmatched junction base count. This specimen's treatment or condition label, per the study, means: 19 received Ad26.COV2.S at low or high dose, single or two shots; several received placebo; per-sample allocation not given. For vaccine and placebo recipients, repertoires were sequenced using samples collected on day 63 after the first injection. Between 29 July and 7 August 2020, Cohort 1b enrolled some 25 adults aged 18-55 years at one site in Boston, USA. Ad26.COV2.S was a replication-incompetent adenovirus type 26 vector expressing a prefusion-stabilized SARS-CoV-2 spike protein from the original Wuhan strain.

The source is a person between 18 and 65 years old who received the Ad26.COV2.S COVID-19 vaccine or a placebo. The specimen was peripheral blood, collected in a trial of Ad26.COV2.S vaccine versus placebo. The chain uses TRBV12-3 or TRBV12-4 and TRBJ2-3, and TRBD1 matches 7 of the central bases. The sequence in DNA is TGTGCCAGCACCACAGGGGCCACAGATACGCAGTATTTT. It is translated as CASTTGATDTQYF.